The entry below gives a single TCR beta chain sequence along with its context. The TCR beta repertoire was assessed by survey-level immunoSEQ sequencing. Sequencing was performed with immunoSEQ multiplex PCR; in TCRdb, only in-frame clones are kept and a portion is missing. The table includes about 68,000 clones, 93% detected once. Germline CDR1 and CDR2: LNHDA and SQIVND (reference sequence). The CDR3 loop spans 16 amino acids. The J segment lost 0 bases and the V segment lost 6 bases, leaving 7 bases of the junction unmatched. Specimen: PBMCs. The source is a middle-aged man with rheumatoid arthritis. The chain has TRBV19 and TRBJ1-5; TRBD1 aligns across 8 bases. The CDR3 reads CASRTAGGISNQPQHF. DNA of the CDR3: TGTGCCAGTAGGACGGCAGGGGGCATTAGCAATCAGCCCCAGCATTTT. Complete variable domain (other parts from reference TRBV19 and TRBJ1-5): DGGITQSPKYLFRKEGQNVTLSCEQNLNHDAMYWYRQDPGQGLRLIYYSQIVNDFQKGDIAEGYSVSREKKESFPLTVTSAQKNPTAFYLCASRTAGGISNQPQHFGDGTRLSIL.